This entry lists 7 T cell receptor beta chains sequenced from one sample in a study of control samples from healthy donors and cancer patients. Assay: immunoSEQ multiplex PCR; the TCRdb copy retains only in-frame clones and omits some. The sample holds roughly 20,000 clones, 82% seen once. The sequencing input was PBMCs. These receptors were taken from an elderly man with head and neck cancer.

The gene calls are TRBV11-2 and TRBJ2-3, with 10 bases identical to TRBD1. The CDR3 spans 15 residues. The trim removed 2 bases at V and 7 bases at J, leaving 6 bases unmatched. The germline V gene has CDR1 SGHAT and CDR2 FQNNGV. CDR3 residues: CASSLLRQGANTQYF. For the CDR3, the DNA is TGTGCCAGCAGCTTACTCCGACAGGGGGCTAATACGCAGTATTTT.

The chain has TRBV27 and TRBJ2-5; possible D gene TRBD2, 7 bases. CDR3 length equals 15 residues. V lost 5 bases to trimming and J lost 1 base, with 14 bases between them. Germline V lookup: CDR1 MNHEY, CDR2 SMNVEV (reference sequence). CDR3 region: CASSEGGTLQETQYF. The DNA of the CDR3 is TGTGCCAGCAGTGAGGGGGGGACCCTCCAAGAGACCCAGTACTTC.

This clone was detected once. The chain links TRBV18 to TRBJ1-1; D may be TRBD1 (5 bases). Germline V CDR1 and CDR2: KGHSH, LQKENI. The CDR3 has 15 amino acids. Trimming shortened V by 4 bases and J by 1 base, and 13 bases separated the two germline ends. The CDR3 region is CASSQSPQGNTEAFF. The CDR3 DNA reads TGTGCCAGCTCACAGTCTCCTCAGGGGAACACTGAAGCTTTCTTT.

The CDR3 DNA reads TGTGCCAGCAGTTTCTCTGGGGCCAACGTCCTGACTTTC. Translation gives CASSFSGANVLTF. The chain is built from TRBV27 and TRBJ2-6; D is unclear. The CDR3 contains 13 residues. Trimming shortened V by 3 bases and J by 0 bases, and 0 bases separated the two germline ends. Per the germline V gene, CDR1 is MNHEY and CDR2 is SMNVEV (reference sequence). Based on the CDR3 plus reference TRBV27 and TRBJ2-6, the full variable domain is EAQVTQNPRYLITVTGKKLTVTCSQNMNHEYMSWYRQDPGLGLRQIYYSMNVEVTDKGDVPEGYKVSRKEKRNFPLILESPSPNQTSLYFCASSFSGANVLTFGAGSRLTVL.

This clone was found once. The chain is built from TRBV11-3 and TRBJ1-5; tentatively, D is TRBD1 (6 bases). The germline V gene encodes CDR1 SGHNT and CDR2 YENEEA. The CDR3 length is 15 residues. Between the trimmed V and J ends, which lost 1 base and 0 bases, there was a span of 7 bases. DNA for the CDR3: TGTGCCAGCAGCTTAGGGACAGATAGCAATCAGCCCCAGCATTTT. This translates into CASSLGTDSNQPQHF. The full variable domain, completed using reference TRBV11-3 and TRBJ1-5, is EAGVVQSPRYKIIEKKQPVAFWCNPISGHNTLYWYLQNLGQGPELLIRYENEEAVDDSQLPKDRFSAERLKGVDSTLKIQPAELGDSAVYLCASSLGTDSNQPQHFGDGTRLSIL.

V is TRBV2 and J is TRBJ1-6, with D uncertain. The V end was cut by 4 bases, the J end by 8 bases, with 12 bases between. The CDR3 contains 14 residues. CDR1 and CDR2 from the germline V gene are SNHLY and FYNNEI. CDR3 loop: CASSVLTVDSPLHF. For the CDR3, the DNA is TGTGCCAGCAGTGTTCTCACAGTCGATTCACCCCTCCACTTT.

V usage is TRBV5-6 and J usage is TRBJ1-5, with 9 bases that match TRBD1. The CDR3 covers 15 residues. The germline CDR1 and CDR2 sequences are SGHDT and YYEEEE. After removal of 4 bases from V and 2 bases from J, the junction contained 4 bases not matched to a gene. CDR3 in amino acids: CASSATGGGNQPQHF. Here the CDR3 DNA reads TGTGCCAGCAGCGCGACAGGGGGTGGCAATCAGCCCCAGCATTTT.